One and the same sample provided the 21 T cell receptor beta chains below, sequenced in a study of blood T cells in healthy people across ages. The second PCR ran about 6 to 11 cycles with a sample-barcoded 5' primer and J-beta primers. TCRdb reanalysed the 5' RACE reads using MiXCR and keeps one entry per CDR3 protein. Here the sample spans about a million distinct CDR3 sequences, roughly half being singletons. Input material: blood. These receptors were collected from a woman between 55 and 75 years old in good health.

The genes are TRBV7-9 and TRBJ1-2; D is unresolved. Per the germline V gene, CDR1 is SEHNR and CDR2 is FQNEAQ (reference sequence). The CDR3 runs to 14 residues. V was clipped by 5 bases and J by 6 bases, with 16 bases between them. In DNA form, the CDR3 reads TGTGCCAGCAGCGGGCTATCGTTTGGTGATGGCTACACCTTC. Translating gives CASSGLSFGDGYTF.

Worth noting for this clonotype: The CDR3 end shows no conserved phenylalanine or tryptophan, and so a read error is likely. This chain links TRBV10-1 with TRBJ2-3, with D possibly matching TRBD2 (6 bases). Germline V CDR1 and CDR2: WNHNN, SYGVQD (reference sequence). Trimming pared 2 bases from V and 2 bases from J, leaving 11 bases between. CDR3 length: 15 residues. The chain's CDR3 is CASSEERENTDTQYL. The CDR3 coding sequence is TGCGCCAGCAGTGAGGAACGGGAGAACACAGATACGCAGTATTTG.

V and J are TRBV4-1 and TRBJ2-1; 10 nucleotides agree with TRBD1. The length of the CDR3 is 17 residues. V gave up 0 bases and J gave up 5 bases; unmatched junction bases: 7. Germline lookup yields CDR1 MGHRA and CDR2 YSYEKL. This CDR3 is CASSQDGLGQGNNEQFF. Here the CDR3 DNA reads TGCGCCAGCAGCCAAGACGGGTTGGGACAGGGGAACAATGAGCAGTTCTTC.

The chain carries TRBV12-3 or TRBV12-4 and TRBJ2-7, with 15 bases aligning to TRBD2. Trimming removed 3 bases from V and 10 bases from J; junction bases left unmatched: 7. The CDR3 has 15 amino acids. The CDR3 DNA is TGTGCCAGCAGTTTTGGTGGGACTAGCGGGAGGCAACAGTACTTC. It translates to CASSFGGTSGRQQYF.

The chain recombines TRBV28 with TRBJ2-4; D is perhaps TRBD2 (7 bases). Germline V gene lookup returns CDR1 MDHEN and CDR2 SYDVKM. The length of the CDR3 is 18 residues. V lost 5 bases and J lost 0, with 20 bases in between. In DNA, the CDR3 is TGTGCCAGCAGTCCCCCGGGGGGCGGGCCCATAGCCAAAAACATTCAGTACTTC. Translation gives CASSPPGGGPIAKNIQYF.

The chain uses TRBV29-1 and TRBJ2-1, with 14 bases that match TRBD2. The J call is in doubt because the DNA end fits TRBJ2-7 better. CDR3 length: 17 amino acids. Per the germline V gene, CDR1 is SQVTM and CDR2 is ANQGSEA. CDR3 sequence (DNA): TGCAGCGTTGTTGGGACTAGCGGGAGAAGCTCCTACAATGAGCAGTACTTC. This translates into CSVVGTSGRSSYNEQYF.

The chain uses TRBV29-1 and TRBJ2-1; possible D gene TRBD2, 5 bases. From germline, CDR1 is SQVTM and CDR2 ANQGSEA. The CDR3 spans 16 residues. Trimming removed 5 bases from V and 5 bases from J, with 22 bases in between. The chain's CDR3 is CSVHWRRLPTNNEQFF. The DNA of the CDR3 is TGCAGCGTTCACTGGCGTCGACTACCGACGAACAATGAGCAGTTCTTC.

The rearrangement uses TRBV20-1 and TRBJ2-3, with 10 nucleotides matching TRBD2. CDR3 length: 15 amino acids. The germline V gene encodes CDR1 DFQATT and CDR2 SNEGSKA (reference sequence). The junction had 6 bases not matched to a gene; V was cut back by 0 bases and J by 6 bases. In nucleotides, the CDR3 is TGCAGTGCTAGAGACGAGCGGGAGGGTCTGGATACGCAGTATTTT. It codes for CSARDEREGLDTQYF.

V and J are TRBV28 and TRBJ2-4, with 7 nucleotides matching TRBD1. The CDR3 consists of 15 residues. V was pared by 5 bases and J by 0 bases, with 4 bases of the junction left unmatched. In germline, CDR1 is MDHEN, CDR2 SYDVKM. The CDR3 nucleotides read TGTGCCAGCAGTGAGGGGGCCCTAGCCAAAAACATTCAGTACTTC. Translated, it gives CASSEGALAKNIQYF.

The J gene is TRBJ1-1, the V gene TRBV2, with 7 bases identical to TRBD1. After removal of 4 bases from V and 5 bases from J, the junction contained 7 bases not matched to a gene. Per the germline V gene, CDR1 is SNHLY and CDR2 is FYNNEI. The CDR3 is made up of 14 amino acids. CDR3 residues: CASSGQGMGTEAFF. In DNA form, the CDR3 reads TGTGCCAGCAGTGGACAGGGAATGGGAACTGAAGCTTTCTTT.

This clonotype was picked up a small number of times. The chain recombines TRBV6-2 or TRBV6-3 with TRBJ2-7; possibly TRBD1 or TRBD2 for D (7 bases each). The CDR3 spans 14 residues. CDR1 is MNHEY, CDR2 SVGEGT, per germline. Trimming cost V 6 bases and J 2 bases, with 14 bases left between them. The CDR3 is CASRTQGGTYEQYF. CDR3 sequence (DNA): TGTGCCAGCAGAACCCAGGGGGGGACCTACGAGCAGTACTTC.

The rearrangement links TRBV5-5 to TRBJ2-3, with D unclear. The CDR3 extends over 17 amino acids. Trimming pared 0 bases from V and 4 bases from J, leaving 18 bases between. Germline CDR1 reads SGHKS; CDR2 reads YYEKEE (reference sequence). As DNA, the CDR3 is TGTGCCAGCAGCTTGGTGTTTGGGCATACATTGGCAGATACGCAGTATTTT. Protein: CASSLVFGHTLADTQYF.

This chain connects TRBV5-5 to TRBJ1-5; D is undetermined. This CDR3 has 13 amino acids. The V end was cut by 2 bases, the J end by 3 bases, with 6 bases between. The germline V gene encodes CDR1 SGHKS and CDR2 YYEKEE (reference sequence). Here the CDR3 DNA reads TGTGCCAGCAGCTTCTCACCCAATCAGCCCCAGCATTTT. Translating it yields CASSFSPNQPQHF.

CDR3 nucleotide sequence: TGTGCCATCAGTGACCCGCCGCGTAACGAGCAGTACTTC. Amino acid sequence: CAISDPPRNEQYF. The V call is TRBV10-3, the J call TRBJ2-7; no reliable D call. V was clipped by 3 bases and J by 5 bases, with 11 bases between them. CDR1 and CDR2 (germline): ENHRY, SYGVKD. The CDR3 has 13 residues.

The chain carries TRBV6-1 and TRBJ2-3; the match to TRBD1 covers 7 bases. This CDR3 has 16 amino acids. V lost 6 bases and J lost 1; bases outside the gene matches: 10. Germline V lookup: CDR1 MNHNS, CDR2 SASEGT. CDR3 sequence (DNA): TGTGCCAGCAGGACAATACAGGGGCGCCGCACAGATACGCAGTATTTT. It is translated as CASRTIQGRRTDTQYF.

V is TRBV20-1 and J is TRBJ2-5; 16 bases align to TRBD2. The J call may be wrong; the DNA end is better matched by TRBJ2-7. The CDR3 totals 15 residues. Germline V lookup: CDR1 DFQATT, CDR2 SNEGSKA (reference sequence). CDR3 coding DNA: TGCAGTGCTAGAGTGGGACTAGCGGGAGGGTTCGAGCAGTACTTC. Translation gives CSARVGLAGGFEQYF.

The CDR3 bases are TGTGCCAGCAGCATGACAGGGGAGACCCAGTACTTC. This sequence encodes CASSMTGETQYF. The chain uses TRBV7-9 and TRBJ2-7; 7 bases fit TRBD1. The end of the DNA fits TRBJ2-5 better, so the J call may be wrong. This CDR3 region has 12 residues. Germline V CDR1 and CDR2: SEHNR, FQNEAQ (reference sequence).

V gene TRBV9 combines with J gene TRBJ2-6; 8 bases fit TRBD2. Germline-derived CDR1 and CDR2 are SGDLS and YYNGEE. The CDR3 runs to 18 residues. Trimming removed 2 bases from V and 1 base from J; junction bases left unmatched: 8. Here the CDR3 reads CASSVRGAGGSGANVLTF. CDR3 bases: TGTGCCAGCAGCGTCCGGGGGGCGGGAGGTTCTGGGGCCAACGTCCTGACTTTC.

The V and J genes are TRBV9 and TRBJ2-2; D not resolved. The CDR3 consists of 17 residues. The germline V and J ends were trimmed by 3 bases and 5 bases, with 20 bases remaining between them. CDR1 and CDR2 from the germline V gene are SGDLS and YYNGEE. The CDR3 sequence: CASSARLGLQWTGELFF. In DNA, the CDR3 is TGTGCCAGCAGCGCGAGACTCGGGCTTCAATGGACCGGGGAGCTGTTTTTT.

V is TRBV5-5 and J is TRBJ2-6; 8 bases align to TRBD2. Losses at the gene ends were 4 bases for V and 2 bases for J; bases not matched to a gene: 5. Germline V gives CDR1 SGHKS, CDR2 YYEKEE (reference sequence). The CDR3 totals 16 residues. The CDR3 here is CASSLGTSAGANVLTF. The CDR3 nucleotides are TGTGCCAGCAGCCTCGGGACTAGTGCTGGGGCCAACGTCCTGACTTTC.

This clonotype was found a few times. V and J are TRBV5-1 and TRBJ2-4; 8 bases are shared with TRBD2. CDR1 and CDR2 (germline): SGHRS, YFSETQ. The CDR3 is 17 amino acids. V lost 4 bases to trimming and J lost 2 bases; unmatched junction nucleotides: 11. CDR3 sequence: CASSPQPPGGTKNIQYF. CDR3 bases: TGCGCCAGCAGCCCCCAACCTCCGGGAGGGACCAAAAACATTCAGTACTTC.